The 18 T cell receptor beta chains presented below share a single source sample, sequenced in a study of low-dose radiotherapy and immunotherapy resistance in tumors. The time point is: after trial treatment. Regarding treatment: LDRT plus nivolumab, ipilimumab, low-dose cyclophosphamide and aspirin (RACIN trial). Covering alpha and beta chains, TRAV- and TRBV-specific primers were used for the first-strand cDNA. Using a constant-region primer together with a V-primer adapter, TCRs were subjected to roughly 18 PCR cycles of amplification. TCRdb reprocessed the reads with MiXCR, giving one entry per CDR3 protein. This sample has more than 90,000 distinct CDR3 sequences, with less than 25% found just once. Sequenced material: PBMCs, taken after low-dose radiotherapy plus immunotherapy. All receptors come from a male donor with prostate cancer.

In this sample, this clonotype turned up many times. The V call is TRBV18, the J call TRBJ2-7; 7 bases are shared with TRBD1. Trimming at V came to 5 bases and at J to 3 bases, leaving 19 bases not matched to a gene. The CDR3 consists of 18 residues. The germline V gene encodes CDR1 KGHSH and CDR2 LQKENI. The CDR3 sequence: CASSSTPIVTGAGYEQYF. As DNA, the CDR3 is TGTGCCAGCTCATCCACCCCGATCGTAACAGGGGCGGGCTACGAGCAGTACTTC. Drawing the rest from reference TRBV18 and TRBJ2-7, the complete variable domain is NAGVMQNPRHLVRRRGQEARLRCSPMKGHSHVYWYRQLPEEGLKFMVYLQKENIIDESGMPKERFSAEFPKEGPSILRIQQVVRGDSAAYFCASSSTPIVTGAGYEQYFGPGTRLTVT.

Judged by abundance, this clonotype is medium-sized. The chain employs TRBV6-6 and TRBJ2-2; TRBD2 matches 7 bases. This CDR3 spans 16 amino acids. Trimming cost V 2 bases and J 4 bases; bases outside gene matches: 7. Germline V CDR1 and CDR2: MNHNY, SVGAGI (reference sequence). CDR3 nucleotide sequence: TGTGCCAGCAGTTACGCGGCAGGGAGGGGCACCGGGGAGCTGTTTTTT. Translating gives CASSYAAGRGTGELFF.

There are many counts of this clonotype. This chain connects TRBV5-1 to TRBJ2-7; 13 bases are a match to TRBD2. The length of the CDR3 is 17 residues. Per the germline V gene, CDR1 is SGHRS and CDR2 is YFSETQ. Trimming took 3 bases from V and 4 from J; bases not matched to a gene: 10. As DNA, the CDR3 is TGCGCCAGCAGCTCAGGACTAGCGGGGGCCCGGGGTTACGAGCAGTACTTC. Its translation is CASSSGLAGARGYEQYF.

This chain links TRBV3-1 with TRBJ1-1, with D unclear. CDR3 size: 13 residues. Germline values: CDR1 LGHDT, CDR2 YNNKEL (reference sequence). Trimming pared 1 base from V and 0 bases from J, leaving 3 bases between. The CDR3 region is CASSQGMNTEAFF. The CDR3 DNA sequence: TGTGCCAGCAGCCAAGGGATGAACACTGAAGCTTTCTTT.

This clonotype was counted at least ten times. The chain recombines TRBV3-1 with TRBJ2-7; D might be TRBD1 or TRBD2, each matching 5 bases. The ends were cut back, 4 bases at V and 5 bases at J, with 15 bases in the middle. The CDR3 runs 14 residues. From germline, CDR1 is LGHDT and CDR2 YNNKEL (reference sequence). The CDR3 DNA reads as TGTGCCAGCAGCCCAGGTGGGGCGGGCGACGAGCAGTACTTC. It translates to CASSPGGAGDEQYF.

This clonotype came up many times. Here the CDR3 DNA reads TGTGCCAGCAGCTCCAGGACGTGGGGTGAGCAGTTCTTC. Amino acid sequence: CASSSRTWGEQFF. The chain has TRBV11-2 and TRBJ2-1; D call uncertain. Deletions cut 4 bases from V and 9 bases from J, with 13 bases between. Germline V gene sequence: CDR1 SGHAT, CDR2 FQNNGV. The CDR3 totals 13 residues.

This chain uses TRBV20-1 with TRBJ1-1, with D possibly TRBD1 on 5 matching bases. CDR1 is DFQATT, CDR2 SNEGSKA, per germline (reference sequence). The CDR3 spans 15 residues. The germline V and J ends were trimmed by 3 bases and 0 bases, with 14 bases remaining between them. CDR3 amino acids: CSARSRDGLNTEAFF. CDR3 coding DNA: TGCAGTGCTAGGTCCCGGGACGGCCTGAACACTGAAGCTTTCTTT.

This clonotype was picked up a small number of times. CDR3 DNA sequence: TGTGCCAGCAGCTCTCAAAAGGGGATATGGGATACGCAGTATTTT. This gives the protein CASSSQKGIWDTQYF. The V and J genes are TRBV5-4 and TRBJ2-3; D is possibly TRBD1 (5 bases). The CDR3 runs to 15 residues. Germline V gives CDR1 SGHNT, CDR2 YYREEE (reference sequence). The V and J ends lost 3 bases and 6 bases respectively, with 17 bases between them.

This clonotype came up many times. V usage is TRBV5-1 and J usage is TRBJ2-5; no reliable D call. V was cut by 1 base and J by 0 bases, with 10 bases left in between. The CDR3 runs to 15 residues. Germline V gene lookup returns CDR1 SGHRS and CDR2 YFSETQ. CDR3 sequence (DNA): TGCGCCAGCAGCTTGATGGATCAGGACCAAGAGACCCAGTACTTC. Translated, it gives CASSLMDQDQETQYF.

As to this clonotype: With a far larger clone one base away, a read error is the likely cause. The chain employs TRBV5-8 and TRBJ2-2; unclear D gene. The ends were cut back, 2 bases at V and 1 base at J, with 15 bases in the middle. Germline loops: CDR1 SGHTS, CDR2 YDEGEE. The CDR3 runs 17 residues. CDR3 amino acids: CASSFSGSHQNTGELFF. CDR3 bases: TGTGCCAGCAGCTTTTCCGGTTCCCATCAGAACACCGGGGAGCTGTTTTTT.

This clonotype was counted many times. V usage is TRBV20-1 and J usage is TRBJ2-5; D is ambiguous. Germline CDR1 is DFQATT and CDR2 is SNEGSKA (reference sequence). The CDR3 is 15 residues long. Trimming cost V 0 bases and J 4 bases, with 15 bases left between them. The CDR3, as DNA: TGCAGTGCTAGAGATGGGCAGGCTCCTCCAGAGACCCAGTACTTC. Its protein product is CSARDGQAPPETQYF.

This clonotype was observed many times. The chain is built from TRBV7-3 and TRBJ2-3; the match to TRBD2 covers 7 bases. The CDR3 consists of 15 residues. J gave up 0 bases and V 5 bases, and 5 bases lay outside the gene matches. Germline V gene data show CDR1 as SGHTA and CDR2 as FQGTGA. The CDR3 sequence is CASSERGRSTDTQYF. CDR3 nucleotides: TGTGCCAGCAGCGAGCGGGGTAGGAGCACAGATACGCAGTATTTT. The variable domain in full, with the rest retrieved from reference TRBV7-3 and TRBJ2-3, is GAGVSQTPSNKVTEKGKYVELRCDPISGHTALYWYRQSLGQGPEFLIYFQGTGAADDSGLPNDRFFAVRPEGSVSTLKIQRTERGDSAVYLCASSERGRSTDTQYFGPGTRLTVL.

V gene TRBV30 combines with J gene TRBJ1-2, with 7 bases identical to TRBD1. The CDR3 spans 13 residues. Looked up from germline, CDR1 is GTSNPN and CDR2 is SVGIG (reference sequence). V gave up 3 bases and J gave up 7 bases; unmatched junction bases: 8. The CDR3 DNA reads TGTGCCTGGAGCGCACAGGGGATTCTTGGCTACACCTTC. It encodes CAWSAQGILGYTF.

The sample holds a few counts of this clonotype. This chain joins TRBV20-1 and TRBJ2-3, with D possibly being TRBD2 (6 bases). Germline V gene lookup returns CDR1 DFQATT and CDR2 SNEGSKA (reference sequence). The CDR3 length is 13 residues. Trimming shortened V by 5 bases and J by 2 bases, and 11 bases separated the two germline ends. This CDR3 reads CSAGPGDTDTQYF. CDR3 in DNA: TGCAGTGCTGGCCCGGGGGACACAGATACGCAGTATTTT.

This clonotype occurred many times. The V gene is TRBV18, the J gene TRBJ2-2, with 7 bases lining up with TRBD1. Germline V CDR1 and CDR2: KGHSH, LQKENI. Trimming at V came to 3 bases and at J to 8 bases, leaving 6 bases not matched to a gene. The CDR3 spans 14 residues. In nucleotides, the CDR3 is TGTGCCAGCTCACCCGGACAGGCCGGAGGGGAGCTGTTTTTT. Encoded protein: CASSPGQAGGELFF.

This clonotype was counted a few times. The rearrangement joins TRBV12-3 or TRBV12-4 to TRBJ2-1; D not certain. This CDR3 is built from 15 residues. Trimming shortened V by 7 bases and J by 5 bases, and 18 bases separated the two germline ends. CDR3 protein: CASKGYRPPDNEQFF. In nucleotides, the CDR3 is TGTGCCAGCAAGGGTTACCGGCCGCCTGACAATGAGCAGTTCTTC.

V gene TRBV10-3 combines with J gene TRBJ1-1; possible D gene TRBD1, 6 bases. The CDR3 consists of 14 residues. CDR1 is ENHRY, CDR2 SYGVKD, per germline. V was clipped by 4 bases and J by 8 bases, with 17 bases between them. CDR3 nucleotide sequence: TGTGCCATCAGTGGGTCCACGAGGGGGAGAGAAGCTTTCTTT. Translating gives CAISGSTRGREAFF.

This clonotype was found a few times. The V call is TRBV30, the J call TRBJ2-4, with D possibly matching TRBD1 (5 bases). CDR1 GTSNPN and CDR2 SVGIG come from the germline V gene (reference sequence). The CDR3 runs to 14 residues. V lost 0 bases and J 5 bases, leaving 11 bases between the germline ends. DNA for the CDR3: TGTGCCTGGAGTGTAAAAGGGGCTGAAAACATTCAGTACTTC. It encodes CAWSVKGAENIQYF.